The rows below give T cell receptor beta chains drawn from one sample of a study of blood T cells in healthy people across ages. MiXCR, run by TCRdb on the 5' RACE reads, gives a single entry per CDR3 protein. The sample shows roughly 2 million distinct CDR3 sequences, about 49% of them seen only once. The sample taken for sequencing was blood. These receptors were collected from a woman aged 40 to 50 in good health. Both conserved end residues are part of each CDR3. A D gene is named only where the DNA matches it firmly. Clone size appears in some rows only: once, few, many, or a class for an expanded clone.

v_call	d_call	clone_size	j_call	cdr3_nt	cdr3_aa
TRBV7-3	-	-	TRBJ1-1	TGTGCCAGCAGCTTATTCGGGGGGGGCCCCGAAGCTTTCTTT	CASSLFGGGPEAFF
TRBV7-2	-	-	TRBJ1-2	TGTGCCAGCAGCCCTTCAGGACAGAGCCTCTTTTATGGCTACACCTTC	CASSPSGQSLFYGYTF
TRBV20-1	TRBD2	-	TRBJ2-5	TGCAGTGCCGTTCAGACTAGCAGCGAGACCCAGTACTTC	CSAVQTSSETQYF
TRBV29-1	TRBD1	few	TRBJ2-4	TGCAGCGTTGAAGGAGGACAGGGAGAGGACATTCAGTACTTC	CSVEGGQGEDIQYF
TRBV6-2/TRBV6-3	-	-	TRBJ1-2	TGTGCCAGCAGTCACGTCAGGAACTATGGCTACACCTTC	CASSHVRNYGYTF
TRBV6-5	TRBD1	-	TRBJ1-1	TGTGCCAGCAGGGAACAGGGGAGGATGAACACTGAAGCTTTCTTT	CASREQGRMNTEAFF
TRBV5-1	-	once	TRBJ1-1	TGCGCCAGCAGCGCCTTGACAGGACTCCGAATGAACACTGAAGCTTTCTTT	CASSALTGLRMNTEAFF
TRBV29-1	-	once	TRBJ1-2	TGCAGCGTTGAAACTAGGTTCAATGGCTACACCTTC	CSVETRFNGYTF
TRBV7-2	TRBD1	many	TRBJ1-2	TGTGCCAGCAGCTTTATAGCAGGGGGCATCTATGGCTACACCTTC	CASSFIAGGIYGYTF
TRBV18	-	-	TRBJ2-5	TGTGCCAGCTCATCGAATCCGGACCTCCAAGAGACCCAGTACTTC	CASSSNPDLQETQYF
TRBV20-1	-	-	TRBJ2-3	-	CSVPPAPDTQYF
TRBV7-2	-	once	TRBJ2-1	TGTGCCAGCAGCTTATCTAGCACTACCTACAATGAGCAGTTCTTC	CASSLSSTTYNEQFF
TRBV7-2	-	-	TRBJ2-7	TGTGCCAGCAGCCGGCGCCCTTACGAGCAGTACTTC	CASSRRPYEQYF